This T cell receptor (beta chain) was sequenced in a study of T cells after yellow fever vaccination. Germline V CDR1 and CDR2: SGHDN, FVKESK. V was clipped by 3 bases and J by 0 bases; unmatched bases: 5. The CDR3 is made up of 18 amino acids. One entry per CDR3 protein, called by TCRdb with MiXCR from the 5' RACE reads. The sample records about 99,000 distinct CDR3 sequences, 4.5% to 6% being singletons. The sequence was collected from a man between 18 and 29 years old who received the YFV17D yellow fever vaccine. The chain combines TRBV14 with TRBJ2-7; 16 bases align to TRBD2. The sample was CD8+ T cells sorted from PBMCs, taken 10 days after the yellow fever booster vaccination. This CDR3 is CASSQAGTSGGASYEQYV. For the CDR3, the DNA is TGTGCCAGCAGCCAGGCCGGGACTAGCGGGGGGGCCTCCTACGAGCAGTACGTC.